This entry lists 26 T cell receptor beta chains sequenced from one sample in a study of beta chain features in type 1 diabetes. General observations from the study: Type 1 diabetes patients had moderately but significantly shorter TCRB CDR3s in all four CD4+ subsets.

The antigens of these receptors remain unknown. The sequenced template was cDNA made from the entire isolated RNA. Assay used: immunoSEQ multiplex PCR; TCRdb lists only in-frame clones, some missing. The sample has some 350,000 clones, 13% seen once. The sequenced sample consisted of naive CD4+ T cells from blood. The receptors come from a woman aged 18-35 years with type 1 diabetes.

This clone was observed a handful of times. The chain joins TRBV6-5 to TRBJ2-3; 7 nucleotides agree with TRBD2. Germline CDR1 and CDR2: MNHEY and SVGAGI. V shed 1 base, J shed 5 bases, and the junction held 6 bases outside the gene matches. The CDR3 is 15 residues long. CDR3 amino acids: CASSYWGGTRDTQYF. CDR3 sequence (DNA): TGTGCCAGCAGTTACTGGGGGGGTACACGAGATACGCAGTATTTT.

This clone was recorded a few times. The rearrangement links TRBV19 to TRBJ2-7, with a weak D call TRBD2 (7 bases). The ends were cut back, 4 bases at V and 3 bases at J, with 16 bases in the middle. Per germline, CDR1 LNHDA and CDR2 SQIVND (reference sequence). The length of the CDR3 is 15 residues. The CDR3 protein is CASSTRGGGVYEQYF. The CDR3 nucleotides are TGTGCCAGTAGTACCCGAGGAGGGGGGGTCTACGAGCAGTACTTC.

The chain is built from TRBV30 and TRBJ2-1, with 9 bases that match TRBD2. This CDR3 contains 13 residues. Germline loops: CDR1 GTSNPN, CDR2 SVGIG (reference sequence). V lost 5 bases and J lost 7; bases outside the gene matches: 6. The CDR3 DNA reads TGTGCCTGGTCCCCGGGACTAGCTAATGAGCAGTTCTTC. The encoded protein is CAWSPGLANEQFF.

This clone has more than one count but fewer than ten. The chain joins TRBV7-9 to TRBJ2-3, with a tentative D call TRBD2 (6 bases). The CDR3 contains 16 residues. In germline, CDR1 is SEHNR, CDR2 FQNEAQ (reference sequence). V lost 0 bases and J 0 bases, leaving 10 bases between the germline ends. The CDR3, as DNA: TGTGCCAGCAGCTTAGCACTAGCTGTAAGCACAGATACGCAGTATTTT. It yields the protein CASSLALAVSTDTQYF.

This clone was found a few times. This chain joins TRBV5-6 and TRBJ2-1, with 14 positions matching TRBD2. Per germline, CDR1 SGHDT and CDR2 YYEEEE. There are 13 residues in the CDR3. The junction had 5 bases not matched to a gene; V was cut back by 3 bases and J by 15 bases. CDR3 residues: CASSWGTSGSRFF. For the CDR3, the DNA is TGTGCCAGCAGCTGGGGGACTAGCGGGAGTAGGTTCTTC.

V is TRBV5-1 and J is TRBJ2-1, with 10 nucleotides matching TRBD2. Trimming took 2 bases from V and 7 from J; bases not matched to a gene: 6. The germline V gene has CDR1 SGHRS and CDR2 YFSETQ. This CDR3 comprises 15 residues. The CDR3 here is CASSFLAGVGNEQFF. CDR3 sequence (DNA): TGCGCCAGCAGCTTCCTAGCGGGAGTTGGGAATGAGCAGTTCTTC. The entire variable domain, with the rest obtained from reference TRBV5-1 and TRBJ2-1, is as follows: KAGVTQTPRYLIKTRGQQVTLSCSPISGHRSVSWYQQTPGQGLQFLFEYFSETQRNKGNFPGRFSGRQFSNSRSEMNVSTLELGDSALYLCASSFLAGVGNEQFFGPGTRLTVL.

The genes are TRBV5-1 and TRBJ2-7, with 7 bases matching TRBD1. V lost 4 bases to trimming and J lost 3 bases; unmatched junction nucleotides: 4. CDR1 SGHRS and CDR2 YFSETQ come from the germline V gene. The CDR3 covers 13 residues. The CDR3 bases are TGCGCCAGCAGCCGGGACAGCTTCTACGAGCAGTACTTC. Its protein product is CASSRDSFYEQYF.

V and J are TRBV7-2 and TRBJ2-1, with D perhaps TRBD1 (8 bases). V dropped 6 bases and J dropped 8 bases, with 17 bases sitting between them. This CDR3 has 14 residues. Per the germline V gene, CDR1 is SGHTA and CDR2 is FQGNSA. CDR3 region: CASSFYRGGDEQFF. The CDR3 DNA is TGTGCCAGCAGTTTTTACAGGGGGGGCGATGAGCAGTTCTTC.

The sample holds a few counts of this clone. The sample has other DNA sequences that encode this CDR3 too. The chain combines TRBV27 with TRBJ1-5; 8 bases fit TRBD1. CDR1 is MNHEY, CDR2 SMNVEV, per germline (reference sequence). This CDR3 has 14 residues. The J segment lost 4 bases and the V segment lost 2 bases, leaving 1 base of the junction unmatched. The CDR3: CASSLRTGNQPQHF. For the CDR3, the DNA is TGTGCCAGCAGTTTACGGACAGGGAATCAGCCCCAGCATTTT.

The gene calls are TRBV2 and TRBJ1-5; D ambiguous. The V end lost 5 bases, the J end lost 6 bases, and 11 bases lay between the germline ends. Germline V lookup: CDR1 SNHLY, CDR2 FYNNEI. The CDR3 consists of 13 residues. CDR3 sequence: CASSRRSGQPQHF. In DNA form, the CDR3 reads TGTGCCAGCAGTCGGAGGTCGGGTCAGCCCCAGCATTTT. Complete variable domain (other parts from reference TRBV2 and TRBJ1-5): EPEVTQTPSHQVTQMGQEVILRCVPISNHLYFYWYRQILGQKVEFLVSFYNNEISEKSEIFDDQFSVERPDGSNFTLKIRSTKLEDSAMYFCASSRRSGQPQHFGDGTRLSIL.

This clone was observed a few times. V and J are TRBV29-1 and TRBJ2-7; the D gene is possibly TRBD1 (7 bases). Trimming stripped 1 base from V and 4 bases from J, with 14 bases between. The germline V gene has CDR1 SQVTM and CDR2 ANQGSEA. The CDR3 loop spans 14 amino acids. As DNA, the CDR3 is TGCAGCGTTGAAGTAGGAGGGGGCGTGTACGAGCAGTACTTC. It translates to CSVEVGGGVYEQYF.

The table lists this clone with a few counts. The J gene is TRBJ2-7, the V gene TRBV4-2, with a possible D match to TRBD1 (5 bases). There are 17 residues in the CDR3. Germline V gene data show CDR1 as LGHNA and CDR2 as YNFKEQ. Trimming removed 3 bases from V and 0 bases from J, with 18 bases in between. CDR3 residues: CASSQGQGEAYSYEQYF. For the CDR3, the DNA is TGTGCCAGCAGCCAGGGGCAGGGTGAAGCTTACTCCTACGAGCAGTACTTC.

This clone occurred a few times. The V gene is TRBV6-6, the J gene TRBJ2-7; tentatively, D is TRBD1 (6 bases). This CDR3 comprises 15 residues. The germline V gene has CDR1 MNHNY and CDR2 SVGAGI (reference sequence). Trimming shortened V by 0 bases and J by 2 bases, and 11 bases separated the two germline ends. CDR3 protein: CASSYSQGRTYEQYF. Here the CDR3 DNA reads TGTGCCAGCAGTTACTCACAGGGCCGGACCTACGAGCAGTACTTC.

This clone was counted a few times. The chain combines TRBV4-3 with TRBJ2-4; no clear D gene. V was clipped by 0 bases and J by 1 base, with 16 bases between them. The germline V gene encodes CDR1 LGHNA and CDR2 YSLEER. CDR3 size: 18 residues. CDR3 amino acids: CASSQERKLLGAKNIQYF. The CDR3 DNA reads TGCGCCAGCAGCCAAGAGCGAAAACTCCTCGGGGCCAAAAACATTCAGTACTTC.

CDR3 sequence reads: CASSPLAGGETQYF. Here the CDR3 DNA reads TGTGCCAGCTCACCGCTAGCGGGAGGAGAGACCCAGTACTTC. V is TRBV18 and J is TRBJ2-5, with 11 bases lining up with TRBD2. The CDR3 extends over 14 amino acids. J was trimmed by 4 bases and V by 3 bases; bases with no gene match: 1. Germline values: CDR1 KGHSH, CDR2 LQKENI.

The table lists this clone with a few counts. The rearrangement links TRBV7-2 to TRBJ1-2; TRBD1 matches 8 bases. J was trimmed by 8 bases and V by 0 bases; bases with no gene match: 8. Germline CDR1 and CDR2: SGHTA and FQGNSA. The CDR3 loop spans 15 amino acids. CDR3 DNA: TGTGCCAGCAGCTTAGCTTTGACAGGGGCCGGGGGCTACACCTTC. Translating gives CASSLALTGAGGYTF.

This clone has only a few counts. CDR3 sequence (DNA): TGTGCCAGCAGTCCCGCGGGACTAGCGACATACGAGCAGTACGTC. Protein: CASSPAGLATYEQYV. This rearrangement joins TRBV28 to TRBJ2-7; the match to TRBD2 covers 10 bases. Germline CDR1 reads MDHEN; CDR2 reads SYDVKM. CDR3 size: 15 residues. V gave up 5 bases and J gave up 4 bases; unmatched junction bases: 8.

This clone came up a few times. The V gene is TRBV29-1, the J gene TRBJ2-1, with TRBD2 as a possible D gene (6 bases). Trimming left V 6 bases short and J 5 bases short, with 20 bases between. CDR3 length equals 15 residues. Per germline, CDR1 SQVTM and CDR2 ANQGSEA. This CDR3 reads CSVVPGVRADNEQFF. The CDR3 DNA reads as TGCAGCGTGGTCCCGGGGGTCCGAGCCGACAATGAGCAGTTCTTC.

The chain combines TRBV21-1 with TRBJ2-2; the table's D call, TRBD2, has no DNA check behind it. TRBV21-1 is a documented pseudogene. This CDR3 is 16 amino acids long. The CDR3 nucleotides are TGTGCCAGCAGCCTCAAACCCCGGGAGGGGGACGGGGAGCTGTTTTTT. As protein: CASSLKPREGDGELFF.

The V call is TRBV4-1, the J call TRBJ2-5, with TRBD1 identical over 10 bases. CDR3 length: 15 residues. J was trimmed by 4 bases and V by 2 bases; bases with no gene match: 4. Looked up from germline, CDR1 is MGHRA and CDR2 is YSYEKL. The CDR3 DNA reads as TGCGCCAGCAGCCAACATGGACAGGGGGGAGAGACCCAGTACTTC. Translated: CASSQHGQGGETQYF.

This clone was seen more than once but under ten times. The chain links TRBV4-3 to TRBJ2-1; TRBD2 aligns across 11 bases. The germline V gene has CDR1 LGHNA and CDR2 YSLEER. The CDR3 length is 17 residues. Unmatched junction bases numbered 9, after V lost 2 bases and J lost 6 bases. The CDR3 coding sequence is TGCGCCAGCAGCCAACGAACACTAGCGGGAGAAGTCAATGAGCAGTTCTTC. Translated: CASSQRTLAGEVNEQFF.

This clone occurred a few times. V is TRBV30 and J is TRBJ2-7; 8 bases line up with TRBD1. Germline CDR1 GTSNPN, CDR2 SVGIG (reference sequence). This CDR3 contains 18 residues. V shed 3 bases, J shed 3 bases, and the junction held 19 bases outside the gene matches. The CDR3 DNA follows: TGTGCCTGGAGCGCAGGGTTCCCCTGGGCAGGGGGCGTCTACGAGCAGTACTTC. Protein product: CAWSAGFPWAGGVYEQYF.

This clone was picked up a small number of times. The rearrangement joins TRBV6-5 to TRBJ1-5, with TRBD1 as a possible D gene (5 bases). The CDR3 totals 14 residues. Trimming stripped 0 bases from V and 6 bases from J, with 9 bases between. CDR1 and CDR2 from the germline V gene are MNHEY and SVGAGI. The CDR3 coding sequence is TGTGCCAGCAGTTACTCGGGGGGGGTTCAGCCCCAGCATTTT. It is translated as CASSYSGGVQPQHF.

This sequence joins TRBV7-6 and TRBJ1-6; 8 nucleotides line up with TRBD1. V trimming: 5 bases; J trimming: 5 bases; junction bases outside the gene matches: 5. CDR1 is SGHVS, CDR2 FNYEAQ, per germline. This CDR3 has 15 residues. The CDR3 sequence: CASSIRDRNNSPLHF. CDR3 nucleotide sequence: TGTGCCAGCAGCATCCGGGACAGGAATAATTCACCCCTCCACTTT.

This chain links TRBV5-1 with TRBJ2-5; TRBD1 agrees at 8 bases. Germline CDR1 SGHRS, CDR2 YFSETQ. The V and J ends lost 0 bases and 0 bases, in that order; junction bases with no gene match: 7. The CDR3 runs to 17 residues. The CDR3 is CASSLGGRTGNQETQYF. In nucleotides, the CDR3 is TGCGCCAGCAGCTTGGGGGGGCGGACAGGGAACCAAGAGACCCAGTACTTC.

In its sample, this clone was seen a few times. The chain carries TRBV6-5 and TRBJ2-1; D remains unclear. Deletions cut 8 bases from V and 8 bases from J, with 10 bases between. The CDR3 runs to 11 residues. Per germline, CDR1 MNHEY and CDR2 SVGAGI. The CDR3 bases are TGTGCCAGCGGTGGTGCGTATGAGCAGTTCTTC. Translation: CASGGAYEQFF.